The rows below give T cell receptor beta chains drawn from one sample of a study of identical twins. Using its own MiXCR run on the 5' RACE reads, TCRdb lists one record per CDR3 protein. This table holds roughly 250,000 distinct CDR3 sequences, 11% to 15% found once. The source material was memory (CD45RO+) T cells sorted from blood. Receptors were obtained from a woman in her late teens or twenties in good health. Each CDR3 is given with its conserved first and last residue. The D gene is left open where the match is weak. Clone size is stated in some rows and not others, as once, few, many or a class when expanded.

size	J	D	V	CDR3	DNA
few	TRBJ1-4	NA	TRBV4-3	CASSQVLQHNEKLFF	TGCGCCAGCAGCCAAGTACTTCAGCATAATGAAAAACTGTTTTTT
NA	TRBJ2-2	NA	TRBV9	CASSARGALKTGELFF	TGTGCCAGCAGCGCCCGGGGAGCCCTCAAGACCGGGGAGCTGTTTTTT
NA	TRBJ2-7	TRBD2	TRBV20-1	CSAFRLAGAYEQYF	TGCAGTGCTTTCCGACTAGCGGGGGCCTACGAGCAGTACTTC
NA	TRBJ2-7	TRBD2	TRBV9	CASSVEPSGGREQYF	TGTGCCAGCAGCGTAGAACCTAGCGGGGGGCGCGAGCAGTACTTC
NA	TRBJ2-7	NA	TRBV20-1	CSARGLIYEQYF	TGCAGTGCTAGGGGTCTGATTTACGAGCAGTACTTC
NA	TRBJ1-2	NA	TRBV7-9	CASSFASYGYTF	TGTGCCAGCAGCTTTGCCAGCTATGGCTACACCTTC
NA	TRBJ2-1	NA	TRBV5-1	CASSLVVGSGEQFF	TGCGCCAGCAGCTTGGTGGTCGGGAGTGGGGAGCAGTTCTTC
NA	TRBJ2-7	TRBD2	TRBV7-6	CASSLEGATSAYSYEQYF	TGTGCCAGCAGCTTAGAAGGCGCGACTAGCGCCTACTCCTACGAGCAGTACTTC
few	TRBJ1-6	NA	TRBV7-8	CASSLGTDSPLHF	TGTGCCAGCAGCTTAGGGACCGATTCACCCCTCCACTTT
few	TRBJ2-7	NA	TRBV3-1	CASSPLGKPYEQYF	TGTGCCAGCAGCCCACTCGGGAAGCCCTACGAGCAGTACTTC
NA	TRBJ2-2	NA	TRBV20-1	CSASRLLGAGELFF	TGCAGTGCTAGTCGACTTTTGGGAGCCGGGGAGCTGTTTTTT
many	TRBJ1-5	NA	TRBV7-8	CASSLGAVSNQPQHF	TGTGCCAGCAGCTTAGGGGCAGTGAGCAATCAGCCCCAGCATTTT
NA	TRBJ2-7	NA	TRBV6-5	CASSFSLGPYEQYF	TGTGCCAGCAGTTTCTCACTCGGGCCGTACGAGCAGTACTTC
few	TRBJ1-1	NA	TRBV9	CASSALPQNTEAFF	TGTGCCAGCAGCGCTTTACCGCAGAACACTGAAGCTTTCTTT
few	TRBJ1-1	NA	TRBV10-2	CASSERPRGEAFF	TGCGCCAGCAGTGAGCGGCCGAGGGGTGAAGCTTTCTTT
few	TRBJ1-1	TRBD1	TRBV5-1	CASSGQGAEAFF	TGCGCCAGCAGCGGACAGGGGGCTGAAGCTTTCTTT
NA	TRBJ2-3	NA	TRBV7-6	CASSLVRDDTQYF	TGTGCCAGCAGCTTAGTCAGGGACGATACGCAGTATTTT
few	TRBJ1-2	NA	TRBV12-3/TRBV12-4	CASSLGFYTF	TGTGCCAGCAGTTTAGGGTTCTACACCTTC
few	TRBJ1-5	TRBD1	TRBV2	CASSEWGQGPRQHF	TGTGCCAGCAGTGAATGGGGACAGGGACCTCGCCAGCATTTT
NA	TRBJ2-5	NA	TRBV5-1	CASSPSSPQETQYF	TGCGCCAGCAGCCCATCCTCACCCCAAGAGACCCAGTACTTC
NA	TRBJ1-2	NA	TRBV3-1	CASSQQGISNYGYTF	TGTGCCAGCAGCCAACAGGGAATTTCCAACTATGGCTACACCTTC
few	TRBJ2-7	TRBD1	TRBV6-1	CASRAGQGSYEQYF	TGTGCCAGCAGGGCGGGACAGGGTTCCTACGAGCAGTACTTC
NA	TRBJ2-1	NA	TRBV18	CASSPSINEQFF	TGTGCCAGCTCACCATCGATCAATGAGCAGTTCTTC
few	TRBJ1-5	NA	TRBV10-3	CAISPQGNQPQHF	TGTGCCATCAGTCCACAGGGCAATCAGCCCCAGCATTTT
NA	TRBJ1-2	TRBD1	TRBV28	CAMSTGDSYYGYTF	TGTGCCATGAGCACCGGGGACAGCTACTATGGCTACACCTTC
few	TRBJ2-7	NA	TRBV28	CASSLPRGVSEQYF	TGTGCCAGCAGTTTGCCAAGGGGGGTATCCGAGCAGTACTTC
NA	TRBJ1-2	NA	TRBV6-1	CASSRQIANYGYTF	TGTGCCAGCAGTCGACAGATAGCTAACTATGGCTACACCTTC
NA	TRBJ1-5	TRBD1	TRBV20-1	CSANGQGYQPQHF	TGCAGTGCAAATGGACAGGGATATCAGCCCCAGCATTTT